This T cell receptor (beta chain) came from a study of blood T cell repertoires in COVID-19 (TCRdb year 2020). Background for the entire study: Collaborator samples came from the United States, Italy and Spain and covered acute and convalescent phases of COVID-19. The samples were drawn from the first 160 participants of the ongoing ImmuneRACE study and from over 950 subjects provided by 6 global collaborators. The prospective study material was composed of cDNA or gDNA derived from T cells, B-cell-depleted T cells, or PBMCs. A freely available public database, intended as a resource for researchers studying the immune response to SARS-CoV-2, is where the repertoires were released. Subjects who had been exposed to COVID-19, were actively infected with it, or had recovered from it provided the deeply sampled blood TCRbeta repertoires that made up the dataset. Sample metadata almost always included a de-identified subject ID, COVID-19 status, age in years and sex. Where available, HLA class I and class II types were taken from metadata supplied by the sample provider and were not determined by assay-based typing. Paper-wide results and their limitations: Clinical and demographic metadata were provided uncurated, with the amount varying by source and participant.

The collaborating institutions used their own protocols to collect whole blood in K2EDTA tubes. For TCRbeta analysis, collaborators shipped samples as frozen whole blood, isolated PBMCs, or DNA extracted from either of those sample types. V loses 5 bases at its end and J loses 4 bases; junction bases beyond the gene matches: 7. Taken from the germline V gene (reference sequence), the CDR1 and CDR2 loops are SEHNR and FQNEAQ. Counted from cysteine to phenylalanine, this CDR3 has 15 amino acids. Only the CDR3 region is kept as DNA, spanning 45 bases read in frame from base 1. As concerns this clone: Its antigen is not yet known. It has no much larger one-base neighbor in the sample; base qualities were not kept.

TCRbeta CDR3 regions were amplified from genomic DNA using the immunoSEQ Assay, a bias-controlled multiplex PCR. Per the source publication's procedure: The number of nucleated cells in each sample was estimated by amplification of reference gene primers within the assay. To quantify the absolute abundance of each unique TCRbeta CDR3 rearrangement, sequence reads were collapsed and filtered. For each sample, productive Simpson clonality was calculated by taking the square root of Simpson's diversity index across productive rearrangements. TCRdb holds this immuneACCESS table with in-frame rearrangements only. Some clones are missing; in checked studies, unresolved V genes explain under half, and the rest has no known cause. The V and J calls and clone size come from that table; D and trimming were worked out from the DNA. Within this sample are fewer than 110,000 clones, with about 90% of them counted one time only. The top ten constitute approximately 3.5% of the sample.

The chain links TRBV7-9 with TRBJ1-3; 8 nucleotides in the junction match TRBD1. Sample: peripheral blood. The receptor was isolated from a human donor in a cohort sampled during active COVID-19. CDR3 reads: CASSTMTGAGNTIYF. The sequenced DNA: TGTGCCAGCAGCACAATGACAGGGGCGGGAAACACCATATATTTT.